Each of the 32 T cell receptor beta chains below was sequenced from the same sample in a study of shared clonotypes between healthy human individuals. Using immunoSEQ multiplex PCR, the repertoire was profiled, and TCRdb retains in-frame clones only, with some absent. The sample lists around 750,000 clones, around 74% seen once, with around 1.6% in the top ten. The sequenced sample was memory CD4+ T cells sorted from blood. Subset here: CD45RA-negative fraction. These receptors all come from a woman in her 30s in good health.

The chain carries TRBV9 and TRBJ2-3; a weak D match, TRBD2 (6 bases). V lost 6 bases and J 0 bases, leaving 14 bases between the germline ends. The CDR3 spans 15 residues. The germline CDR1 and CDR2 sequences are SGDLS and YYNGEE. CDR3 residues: CASTRLEGSTDTQYF. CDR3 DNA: TGTGCCAGCACCCGACTAGAGGGGAGCACAGATACGCAGTATTTT.

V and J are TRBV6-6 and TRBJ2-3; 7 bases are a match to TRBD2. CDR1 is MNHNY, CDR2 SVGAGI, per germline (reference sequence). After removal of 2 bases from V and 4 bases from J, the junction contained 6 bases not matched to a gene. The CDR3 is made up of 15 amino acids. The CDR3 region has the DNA TGTGCCAGCAGTTACGGGGGGGTCGCGGCAGATACGCAGTATTTT. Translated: CASSYGGVAADTQYF.

The CDR3 coding sequence is TGCGCCAGCAGACGGGGACTAGCGGCGAAGGAGGAGCAGTTCTTC. This encodes CASRRGLAAKEEQFF. The J gene is TRBJ2-1, the V gene TRBV4-1; 11 positions agree with TRBD2. The CDR3 covers 15 residues. Trimming removed 6 bases from V and 10 bases from J; junction bases left unmatched: 11. Germline V gene sequence: CDR1 MGHRA, CDR2 YSYEKL.

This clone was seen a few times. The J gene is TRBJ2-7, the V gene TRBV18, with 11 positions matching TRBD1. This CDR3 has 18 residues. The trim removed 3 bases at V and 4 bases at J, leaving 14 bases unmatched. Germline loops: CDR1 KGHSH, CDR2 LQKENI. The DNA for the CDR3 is TGTGCCAGCTCACCCCGGGCCCCGCGGGGGACAGGGGGGTACGAGCAGTACTTC. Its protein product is CASSPRAPRGTGGYEQYF.

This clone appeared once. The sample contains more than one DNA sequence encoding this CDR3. The CDR3 region has the DNA TGCAGTGCTAGTCCAGGGTATGGCTACACCTTC. This codes for CSASPGYGYTF. V usage is TRBV20-1 and J usage is TRBJ1-2, with D possibly TRBD1 on 5 matching bases. The V and J ends lost 3 bases and 5 bases respectively, with 7 bases between them. CDR1 and CDR2 from the germline V gene are DFQATT and SNEGSKA (reference sequence). The CDR3 is made up of 11 amino acids.

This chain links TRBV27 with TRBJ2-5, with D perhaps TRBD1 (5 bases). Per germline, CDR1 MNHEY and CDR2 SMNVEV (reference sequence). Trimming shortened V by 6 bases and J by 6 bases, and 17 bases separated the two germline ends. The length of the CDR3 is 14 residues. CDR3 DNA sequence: TGTGCCAGCAGCCCCCAGGCAGGGTGGAAGACCCAGTACTTC. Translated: CASSPQAGWKTQYF.

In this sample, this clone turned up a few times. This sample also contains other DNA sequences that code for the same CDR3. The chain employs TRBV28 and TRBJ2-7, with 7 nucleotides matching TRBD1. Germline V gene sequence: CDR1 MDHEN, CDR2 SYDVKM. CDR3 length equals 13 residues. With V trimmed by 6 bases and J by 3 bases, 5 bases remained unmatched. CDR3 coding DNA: TGTGCCAGCAGGTCGGGACAGAGCTACGAGCAGTACTTC. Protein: CASRSGQSYEQYF.

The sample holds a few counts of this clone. CDR3 loop: CASKAGLNYEQYF. DNA of the CDR3: TGCGCCAGTAAAGCGGGTTTGAACTACGAGCAGTACTTC. The chain couples TRBV10-2 to TRBJ2-7, with D maybe TRBD2 (6 bases). V lost 9 bases, J lost 3 bases, and 15 bases lay in between. The germline gives CDR1 WSHSY, CDR2 SAAADI. This CDR3 is 13 amino acids long.

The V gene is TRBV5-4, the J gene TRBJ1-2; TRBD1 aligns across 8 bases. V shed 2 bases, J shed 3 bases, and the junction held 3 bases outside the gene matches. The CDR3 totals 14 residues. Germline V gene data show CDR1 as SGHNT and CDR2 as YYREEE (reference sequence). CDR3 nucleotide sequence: TGTGCCAGCAGCTTCGCGGGACAGGACTATGGCTACACCTTC. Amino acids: CASSFAGQDYGYTF. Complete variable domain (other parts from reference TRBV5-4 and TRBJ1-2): ETGVTQSPTHLIKTRGQQVTLRCSSQSGHNTVSWYQQALGQGPQFIFQYYREEENGRGNFPPRFSGLQFPNYSSELNVNALELDDSALYLCASSFAGQDYGYTFGSGTRLTVV.

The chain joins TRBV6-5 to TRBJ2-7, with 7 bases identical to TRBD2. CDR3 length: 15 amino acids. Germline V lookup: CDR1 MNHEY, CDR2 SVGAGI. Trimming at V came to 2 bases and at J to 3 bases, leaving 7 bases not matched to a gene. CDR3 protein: CASSYGGGVDYEQYF. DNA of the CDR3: TGTGCCAGCAGTTACGGTGGGGGGGTGGACTACGAGCAGTACTTC.

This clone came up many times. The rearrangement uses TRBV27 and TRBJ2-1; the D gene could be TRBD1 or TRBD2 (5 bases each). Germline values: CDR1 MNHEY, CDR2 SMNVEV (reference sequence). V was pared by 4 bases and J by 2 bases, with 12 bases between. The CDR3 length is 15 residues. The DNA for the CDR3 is TGTGCCAGCAGTTCGGGCAGAGGGGCCTACAATGAGCAGTTCTTC. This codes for CASSSGRGAYNEQFF.

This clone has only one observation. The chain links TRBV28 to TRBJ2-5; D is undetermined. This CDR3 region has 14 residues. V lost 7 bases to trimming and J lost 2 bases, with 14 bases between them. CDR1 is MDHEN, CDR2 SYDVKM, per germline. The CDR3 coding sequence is TGTGCCAGCACCCGGCCCAGTGAACAAGAGACCCAGTACTTC. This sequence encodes CASTRPSEQETQYF.

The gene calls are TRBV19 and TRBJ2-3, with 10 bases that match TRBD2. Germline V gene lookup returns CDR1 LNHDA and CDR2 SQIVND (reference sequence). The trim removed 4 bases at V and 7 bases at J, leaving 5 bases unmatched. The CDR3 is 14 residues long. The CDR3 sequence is CASSTLAGVHTQYF. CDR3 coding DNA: TGTGCCAGTAGTACGCTAGCGGGAGTACATACGCAGTATTTT.

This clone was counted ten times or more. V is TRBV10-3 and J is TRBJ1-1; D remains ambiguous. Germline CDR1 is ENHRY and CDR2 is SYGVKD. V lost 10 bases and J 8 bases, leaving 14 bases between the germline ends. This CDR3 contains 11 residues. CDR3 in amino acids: CASAGNLEAFF. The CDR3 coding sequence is TGTGCCAGCGCAGGAAATTTAGAAGCTTTCTTT.

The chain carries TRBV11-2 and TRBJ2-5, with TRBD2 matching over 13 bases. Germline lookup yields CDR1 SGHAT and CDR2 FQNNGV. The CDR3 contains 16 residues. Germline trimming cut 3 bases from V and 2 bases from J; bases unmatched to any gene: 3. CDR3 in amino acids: CASSFRLAGGQETQYF. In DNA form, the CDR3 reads TGTGCCAGCAGCTTTCGACTAGCGGGAGGACAAGAGACCCAGTACTTC. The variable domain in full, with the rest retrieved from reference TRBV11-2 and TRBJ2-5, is EAGVAQSPRYKIIEKRQSVAFWCNPISGHATLYWYQQILGQGPKLLIQFQNNGVVDDSQLPKDRFSAERLKGVDSTLKIQPAKLEDSAVYLCASSFRLAGGQETQYFGPGTRLLVL.

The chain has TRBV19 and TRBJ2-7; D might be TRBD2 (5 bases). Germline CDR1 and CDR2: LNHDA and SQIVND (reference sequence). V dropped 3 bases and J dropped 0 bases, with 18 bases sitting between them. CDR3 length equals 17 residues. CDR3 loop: CASSILIGGSSSYEQYF. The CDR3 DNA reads TGTGCCAGTAGTATTTTGATCGGCGGGTCGAGCTCCTACGAGCAGTACTTC.

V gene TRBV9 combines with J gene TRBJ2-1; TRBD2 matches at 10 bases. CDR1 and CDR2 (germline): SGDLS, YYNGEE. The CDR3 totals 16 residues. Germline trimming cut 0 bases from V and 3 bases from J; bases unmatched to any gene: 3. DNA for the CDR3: TGTGCCAGCAGCGTAGAGGCTAGCGGGAGCTACAATGAGCAGTTCTTC. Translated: CASSVEASGSYNEQFF.

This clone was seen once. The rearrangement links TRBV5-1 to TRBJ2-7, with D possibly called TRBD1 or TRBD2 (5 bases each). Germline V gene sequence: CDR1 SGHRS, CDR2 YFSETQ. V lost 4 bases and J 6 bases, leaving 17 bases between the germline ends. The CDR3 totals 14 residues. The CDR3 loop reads CASSPLGTAAEQYF. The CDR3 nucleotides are TGCGCCAGCAGCCCCCTAGGGACCGCCGCCGAGCAGTACTTC.

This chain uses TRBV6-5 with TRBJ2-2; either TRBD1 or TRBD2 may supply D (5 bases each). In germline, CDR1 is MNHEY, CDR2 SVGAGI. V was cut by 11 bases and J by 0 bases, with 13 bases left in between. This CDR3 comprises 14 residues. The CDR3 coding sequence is TGTGCCGGGGGTTCACGGGCGAACACCGGGGAGCTGTTTTTT. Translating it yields CAGGSRANTGELFF.

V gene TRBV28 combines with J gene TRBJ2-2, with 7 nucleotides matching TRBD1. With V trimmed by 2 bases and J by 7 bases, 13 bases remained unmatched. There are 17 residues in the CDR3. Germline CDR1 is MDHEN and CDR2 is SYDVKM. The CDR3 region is CASSLPPMDRLYGELFF. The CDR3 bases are TGTGCCAGCAGTTTACCCCCCATGGACAGGCTTTACGGGGAGCTGTTTTTT.

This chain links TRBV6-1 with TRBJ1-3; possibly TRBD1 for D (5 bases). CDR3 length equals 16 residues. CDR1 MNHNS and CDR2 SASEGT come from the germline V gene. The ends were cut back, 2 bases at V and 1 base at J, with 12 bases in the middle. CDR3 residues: CASSEFGRVSGNTIYF. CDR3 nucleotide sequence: TGTGCCAGCAGTGAATTTGGCAGGGTATCTGGAAACACCATATATTTT.

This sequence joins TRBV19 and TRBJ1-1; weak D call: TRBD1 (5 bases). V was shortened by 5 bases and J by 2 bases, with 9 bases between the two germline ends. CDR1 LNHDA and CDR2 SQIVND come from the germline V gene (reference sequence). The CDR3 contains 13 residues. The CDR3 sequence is CASSDQGNTEAFF. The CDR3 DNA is TGTGCCAGTAGTGACCAGGGAAACACTGAAGCTTTCTTT.

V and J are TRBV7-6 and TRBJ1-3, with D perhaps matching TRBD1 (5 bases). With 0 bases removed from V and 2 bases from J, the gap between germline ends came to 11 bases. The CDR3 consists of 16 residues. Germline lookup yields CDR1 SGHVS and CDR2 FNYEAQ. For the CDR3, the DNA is TGTGCCAGCAGCTTAGCGCCGGCAGGGACTGGAAACACCATATATTTT. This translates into CASSLAPAGTGNTIYF.

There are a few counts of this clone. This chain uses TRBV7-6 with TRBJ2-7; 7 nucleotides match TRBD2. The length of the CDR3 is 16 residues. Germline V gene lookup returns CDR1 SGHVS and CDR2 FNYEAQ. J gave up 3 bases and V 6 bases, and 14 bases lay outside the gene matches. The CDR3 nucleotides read TGTGCCAGCAGACTCTTGACTAGCCATACCAACTACGAGCAGTACTTC. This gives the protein CASRLLTSHTNYEQYF.

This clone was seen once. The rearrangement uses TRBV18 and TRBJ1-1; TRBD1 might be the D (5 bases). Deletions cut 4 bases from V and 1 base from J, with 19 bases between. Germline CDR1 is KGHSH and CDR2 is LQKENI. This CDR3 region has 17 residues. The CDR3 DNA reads TGTGCCAGCTCACTATATACTCCGGGACTGGGGAACACTGAAGCTTTCTTT. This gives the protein CASSLYTPGLGNTEAFF.

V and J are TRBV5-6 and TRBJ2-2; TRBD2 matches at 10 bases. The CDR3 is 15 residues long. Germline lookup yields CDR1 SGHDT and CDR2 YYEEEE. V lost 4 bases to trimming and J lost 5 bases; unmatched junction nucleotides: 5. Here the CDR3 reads CASSTSGISTGELFF. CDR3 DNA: TGTGCCAGCAGCACTAGCGGGATATCAACCGGGGAGCTGTTTTTT. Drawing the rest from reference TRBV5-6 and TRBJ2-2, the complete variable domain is DAGVTQSPTHLIKTRGQQVTLRCSPKSGHDTVSWYQQALGQGPQFIFQYYEEEERQRGNFPDRFSGHQFPNYSSELNVNALLLGDSALYLCASSTSGISTGELFFGEGSRLTVL.

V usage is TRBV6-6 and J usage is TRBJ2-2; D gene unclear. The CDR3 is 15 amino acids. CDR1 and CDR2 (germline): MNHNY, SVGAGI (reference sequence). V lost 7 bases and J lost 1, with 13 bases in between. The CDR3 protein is CASNNYLGNTGELFF. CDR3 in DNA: TGTGCCAGCAATAACTACTTGGGGAACACCGGGGAGCTGTTTTTT.

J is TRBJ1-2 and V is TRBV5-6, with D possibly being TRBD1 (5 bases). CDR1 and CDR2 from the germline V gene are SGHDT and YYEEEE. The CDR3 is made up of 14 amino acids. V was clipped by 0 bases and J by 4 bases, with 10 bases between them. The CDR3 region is CASSLVTGSYGYTF. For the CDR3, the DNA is TGTGCCAGCAGCTTGGTAACAGGATCCTATGGCTACACCTTC.

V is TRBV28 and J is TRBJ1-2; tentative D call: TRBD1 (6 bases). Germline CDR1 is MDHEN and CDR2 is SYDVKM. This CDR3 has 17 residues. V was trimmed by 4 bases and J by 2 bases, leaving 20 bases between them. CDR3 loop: CASSSTQIGGLNYGYTF. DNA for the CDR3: TGTGCCAGCAGTTCTACCCAGATTGGGGGCCTCAACTATGGCTACACCTTC.

This CDR3 is CASSPASVSYNEQFF. CDR3 DNA: TGCGCCAGCAGCCCGGCTAGCGTTTCCTACAATGAGCAGTTCTTC. This chain joins TRBV4-1 and TRBJ2-1; D possibly corresponds to TRBD2 (6 bases). Trimming left V 4 bases short and J 1 base short, with 11 bases between. The germline CDR1 and CDR2 sequences are MGHRA and YSYEKL. This CDR3 contains 15 residues.

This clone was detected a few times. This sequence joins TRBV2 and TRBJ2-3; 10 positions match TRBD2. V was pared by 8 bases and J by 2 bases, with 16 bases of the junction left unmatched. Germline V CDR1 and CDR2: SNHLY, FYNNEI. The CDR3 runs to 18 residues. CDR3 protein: CASRHSGRALGTTDTQYF. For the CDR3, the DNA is TGTGCCAGCCGTCACAGCGGGAGGGCCCTTGGGACCACAGATACGCAGTATTTT.

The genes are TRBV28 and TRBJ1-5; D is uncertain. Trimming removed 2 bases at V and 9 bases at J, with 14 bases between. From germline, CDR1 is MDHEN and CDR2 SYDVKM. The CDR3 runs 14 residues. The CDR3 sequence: CASSLGRSVWPQHF. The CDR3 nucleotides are TGTGCCAGCAGTTTAGGGCGGTCTGTGTGGCCCCAGCATTTT. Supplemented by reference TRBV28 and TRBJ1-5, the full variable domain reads DVKVTQSSRYLVKRTGEKVFLECVQDMDHENMFWYRQDPGLGLRLIYFSYDVKMKEKGDIPEGYSVSREKKERFSLILESASTNQTSMYLCASSLGRSVWPQHFGDGTRLSIL.